This TCR beta chain was obtained from a study of Graves' ophthalmopathy and Graves' hyperthyroidism. TCR beta CDR3 amplification used RNA transcripts. In the first round, RT-PCR was carried out with HTBI primers, and a multiplex PCR formed the second round. TCRdb processed the multiplex PCR reads anew with MiXCR; each CDR3 protein has one entry. Among 500,000 to 600,000 distinct CDR3 sequences, about 40% were seen once, and the ten largest hold around 4.6%. This clonotype was seen a handful of times. Germline CDR1 reads LNHDA; CDR2 reads SQIVND (reference sequence). This CDR3 has 17 residues. Trimming took off 1 base at V and 2 bases at J, with 14 bases between the two ends.

The TCR originated in an adult man with Graves' hyperthyroidism. The sequencing sample was made of peripheral blood or thyroid tissue (not recorded which). The rearrangement links TRBV19 to TRBJ2-2; a weak D match, TRBD1 (6 bases). CDR3 sequence reads: CASSIGGGDFNTGELFF. The DNA of the CDR3 is TGTGCCAGTAGTATAGGAGGGGGTGACTTTAACACCGGGGAGCTGTTTTTT.